The rows below give T cell receptor beta chains drawn from one sample of a study of T cells in Graves' hyperthyroidism and ophthalmopathy. TCRdb re-derived calls from the multiplex PCR reads in MiXCR, one entry per CDR3 protein. The sample lists some 490,000 distinct CDR3 sequences; under 25% were seen once. Sequenced: blood. Source of these receptors: a woman aged 70-85 years with Graves' ophthalmopathy. Each CDR3 is given with its conserved first and last residue. Each record gives: clone size, D gene, V gene, J gene, CDR3 DNA, CDR3 protein. D genes are given only for firm matches. Only some rows state a clone size, as once, few, many or a class for expanded clones.

size: many; D: .; V: TRBV20-1; J: TRBJ1-2; DNA: TGCAGTGCTAGAGATATCTTGAACTATGGCTACACCTTC; CDR3: CSARDILNYGYTF
size: .; D: TRBD2; V: TRBV3-1; J: TRBJ2-1; DNA: TGTGCCAGCAGCCAAGATTGGACTAGCGGGAGCTATGAGCAGTTCTTC; CDR3: CASSQDWTSGSYEQFF
size: few; D: .; V: TRBV6-1; J: TRBJ2-5; DNA: TGTGCCAGCAGCCGCAGCCGGGACACCCAAGAGACCCAGTACTTC; CDR3: CASSRSRDTQETQYF
size: few; D: TRBD1; V: TRBV6-1; J: TRBJ1-2; DNA: TGTGCCAGCAGTGAAGCCCCAGGGGGGGCTGGCTATGGCTACACCTTC; CDR3: CASSEAPGGAGYGYTF
size: .; D: TRBD1; V: TRBV4-1; J: TRBJ2-1; DNA: TGCGCCAGCAGCCGCGCCGGGACAGGGTCGAAAAATGAGCAGTTCTTC; CDR3: CASSRAGTGSKNEQFF
size: .; D: TRBD2; V: TRBV7-9; J: TRBJ2-1; DNA: TGTGCCAGCAGCCCACTAGCGGGAGTATGGTCCTACAATGAGCAGTTCTTC; CDR3: CASSPLAGVWSYNEQFF
size: few; D: .; V: TRBV29-1; J: TRBJ2-2; DNA: TGCAGCGTTAGTCCAGGGGTCACAGCCGGGGAGCTGTTTTTT; CDR3: CSVSPGVTAGELFF
size: many; D: .; V: TRBV20-1; J: TRBJ2-3; DNA: TGCAGTGCTAGTCCCATGGGCGGGACGGAAGATACGCAGTATTTT; CDR3: CSASPMGGTEDTQYF
size: .; D: TRBD2; V: TRBV27; J: TRBJ2-5; DNA: TGTGCCAGCAGTTTCGGCGGGAGCCTTCAAGAGACCCAGTACTTC; CDR3: CASSFGGSLQETQYF
size: few; D: .; V: TRBV12-3/TRBV12-4; J: TRBJ1-1; DNA: TGTGCCAGCAGACGGGGCGAGCGGACTGAAGCTTTCTTT; CDR3: CASRRGERTEAFF
size: many; D: .; V: TRBV10-3; J: TRBJ2-7; DNA: TGTGCCATCAGTGAGTATCGACTAGCCTACGAGCAGTACTTC; CDR3: CAISEYRLAYEQYF
size: .; D: .; V: TRBV28; J: TRBJ2-4; DNA: TGTGCCAGCTCTCAGTGGGCGGCCAAAAACATTCAGTACTTC; CDR3: CASSQWAAKNIQYF
size: .; D: TRBD1; V: TRBV20-1; J: TRBJ2-1; DNA: TGCAGTGCCCGGCGGACAGGGGAGTACAATGAGCAGTTCTTC; CDR3: CSARRTGEYNEQFF
size: .; D: TRBD2; V: TRBV20-1; J: TRBJ2-3; DNA: TGCAGTGCTAGCCCTAGCGGGACCACAGATACGCAGTATTTT; CDR3: CSASPSGTTDTQYF
size: many; D: TRBD2; V: TRBV3-1; J: TRBJ2-1; DNA: TGTGCCAGCAGCCAGATTAGCGGGTACAATGAGCAGTTCTTC; CDR3: CASSQISGYNEQFF
size: .; D: TRBD2; V: TRBV20-1; J: TRBJ2-3; DNA: TGCAGTGCTTACCCGACTAGCGGGAGGCAGGCAGATACGCAGTATTTT; CDR3: CSAYPTSGRQADTQYF
size: many; D: .; V: TRBV11-2; J: TRBJ2-1; DNA: TGTGCCAGCAGCTTAGATCATTGGGGCGGTGAGCAGTTCTTC; CDR3: CASSLDHWGGEQFF
size: .; D: .; V: TRBV27; J: TRBJ1-6; DNA: TGTGCCAGCAGTTACACCTATAATTCACCCCTCCACTTT; CDR3: CASSYTYNSPLHF
size: many; D: .; V: TRBV2; J: TRBJ2-5; DNA: TGTGCCAGCAGAGCGGATGGGGAGACCCAGTACTTC; CDR3: CASRADGETQYF
size: .; D: .; V: TRBV5-6; J: TRBJ1-6; DNA: TGTGCCAGCTCCCTTCGGGACTGGAATTCACCCCTCCACTTT; CDR3: CASSLRDWNSPLHF
size: .; D: .; V: TRBV4-1; J: TRBJ2-1; DNA: TGCGCCAGCAGCCAAGTGGTCAGCATCACTTACAATGAGCAGTTCTTC; CDR3: CASSQVVSITYNEQFF
size: few; D: TRBD2; V: TRBV12-3/TRBV12-4; J: TRBJ2-2; DNA: TGTGCCAGCAGTCGGAGACTAGCGACGAACACCGGGGAGCTGTTTTTT; CDR3: CASSRRLATNTGELFF
size: many; D: TRBD1; V: TRBV12-3/TRBV12-4; J: TRBJ2-3; DNA: TGTGCCAGCAGGAAACAGGGGGCAACAGATACGCAGTATTTT; CDR3: CASRKQGATDTQYF
size: few; D: .; V: TRBV2; J: TRBJ1-3; DNA: TGTGCCAGCAGTGAAGGCCTCTGGGCAGCTGGAAACACCATATATTTT; CDR3: CASSEGLWAAGNTIYF
size: few; D: .; V: TRBV5-6; J: TRBJ2-1; DNA: TGTGCCAGCAGCTTAGGGCCAGAGCATTTCTCCTACAATGAGCAGTTCTTC; CDR3: CASSLGPEHFSYNEQFF
size: .; D: .; V: TRBV19; J: TRBJ1-1; DNA: TGTGCCAGTAGTATCGTGGTCAACACTGAAGCTTTCTTT; CDR3: CASSIVVNTEAFF
size: .; D: .; V: TRBV20-1; J: TRBJ1-1; DNA: TGCAGTGCCAAGTCGGGGGCTGGAAGCACTGAAGCTTTCTTT; CDR3: CSAKSGAGSTEAFF
size: .; D: TRBD1; V: TRBV20-1; J: TRBJ2-1; DNA: TGCAGTGCCGATTCCGGGACAGGAGCCTACAATGAGCAGTTCTTC; CDR3: CSADSGTGAYNEQFF
size: .; D: TRBD2; V: TRBV20-1; J: TRBJ2-1; DNA: TGCAGTGCTAGACGAGGGACTAGCGGGAGTAGGTCAGAGCAGTTCTTC; CDR3: CSARRGTSGSRSEQFF
size: .; D: .; V: TRBV7-2; J: TRBJ1-1; DNA: TGTGCCAGCAGCCAAGACACAGGGCACATGAACACTGAAGCTTTCTTT; CDR3: CASSQDTGHMNTEAFF
size: many; D: .; V: TRBV20-1; J: TRBJ1-1; DNA: TGCAGTGCTAGCCCCCAGGGCGGGAACACTGAAGCTTTCTTT; CDR3: CSASPQGGNTEAFF
size: many; D: TRBD2; V: TRBV11-2; J: TRBJ2-7; DNA: TGTGCCAGCAGCTCTATGGGCGGGAGGACCCCCGAGCAGTACTTC; CDR3: CASSSMGGRTPEQYF
size: .; D: .; V: TRBV19; J: TRBJ2-2; DNA: TGTGCCAGTAGTACGGACTCCCCAACCCCCACCGGGGAGCTGTTTTTT; CDR3: CASSTDSPTPTGELFF
size: .; D: TRBD1; V: TRBV6-1; J: TRBJ1-5; DNA: TGTGCCAGCAGTTCCCGGACAGGGGGCCTCAATCAGCCCCAGCATTTT; CDR3: CASSSRTGGLNQPQHF
size: many; D: TRBD1; V: TRBV20-1; J: TRBJ1-2; DNA: TGCAGTGCTGCAACCGGGACAGCTTATGGCTACACCTTC; CDR3: CSAATGTAYGYTF
size: many; D: .; V: TRBV28; J: TRBJ2-4; DNA: TGTGCCAGCAGTCCTGGACAGCGATTAGCCAAAAACATTCAGTACTTC; CDR3: CASSPGQRLAKNIQYF
size: .; D: TRBD2; V: TRBV13; J: TRBJ2-3; DNA: TGCGCCAGCAGCCAAGAACCTAGCGGTTTCACAGATACGCAGTATTTT; CDR3: CASSQEPSGFTDTQYF
size: few; D: .; V: TRBV7-9; J: TRBJ2-3; DNA: TGTGCCAGCAGCTTAGCGCTGGGTAGCCTAAGCACAGATACGCAGTATTTT; CDR3: CASSLALGSLSTDTQYF
size: many; D: .; V: TRBV5-6; J: TRBJ1-2; DNA: TGTGCCAGCAGCTCGGACACCAACTATGGCTACACCTTC; CDR3: CASSSDTNYGYTF
size: many; D: TRBD1; V: TRBV28; J: TRBJ1-6; DNA: TGTGCCAGCATCCCCGGTGGGCAGGGGGTAAATTCACCCCTCCACTTT; CDR3: CASIPGGQGVNSPLHF
size: few; D: .; V: TRBV12-3/TRBV12-4; J: TRBJ2-3; DNA: .; CDR3: CASSPGGANAQIRSIF
size: few; D: TRBD2; V: TRBV20-1; J: TRBJ2-7; DNA: TGCAGTGCTAGAGAGCTAGCGGGACCCGCCTCCTACGAGCAGTACTTC; CDR3: CSARELAGPASYEQYF
size: .; D: .; V: TRBV20-1; J: TRBJ2-1; DNA: TGCAGTGCTAGTTTCGCGGGATCGTTAAATGAGCAGTTCTTC; CDR3: CSASFAGSLNEQFF
size: few; D: .; V: TRBV7-9; J: TRBJ2-2; DNA: TGTGCCAGCAGCTTAGCCGAGGGGCTCACCGGGGAGCTGTTTTTT; CDR3: CASSLAEGLTGELFF
size: .; D: .; V: TRBV3-1; J: TRBJ2-5; DNA: TGTGCCAGCAGCCAAGTGACCGGACTAATTATGGGGACCCAGTACTTC; CDR3: CASSQVTGLIMGTQYF
size: few; D: TRBD2; V: TRBV19; J: TRBJ2-7; DNA: TGTGCCAGTGGGACTAGCGGGAGCCCCATCTACGAGCAGTACTTC; CDR3: CASGTSGSPIYEQYF
size: many; D: TRBD1; V: TRBV2; J: TRBJ2-2; DNA: TGTGCCAGCCACCCGGGACAGGGAAATGTCGGGGAGCTGTTTTTT; CDR3: CASHPGQGNVGELFF
size: .; D: TRBD2; V: TRBV6-2/TRBV6-3; J: TRBJ2-3; DNA: TGTGCCAGCACGGGGGGAGCTCGAACAGATACGCAGTATTTT; CDR3: CASTGGARTDTQYF
size: many; D: .; V: TRBV28; J: TRBJ2-1; DNA: TGTGCCAGCACCCTGGTGAGGGAAGGGGATGAGCAGTTCTTC; CDR3: CASTLVREGDEQFF
size: many; D: .; V: TRBV20-1; J: TRBJ2-1; DNA: TGCAGTGCTAGCGTGATTGGGTGGCCAGGCAATGAGCAGTTCTTC; CDR3: CSASVIGWPGNEQFF
size: .; D: TRBD2; V: TRBV18; J: TRBJ2-7; DNA: TGTGCCAGCTCAACTCTAGCGGGAGCCTACGAGCAGTACTTC; CDR3: CASSTLAGAYEQYF
size: few; D: TRBD2; V: TRBV7-8; J: TRBJ2-2; DNA: TGTGCCAGCAGCTTAGGCCGGACTAGCGGGGTGTACGCGAACACCGGGGAGCTGTTTTTT; CDR3: CASSLGRTSGVYANTGELFF
size: few; D: .; V: TRBV20-1; J: TRBJ2-3; DNA: TGCAGTGCTAGAGAGGGGCAAGATACGCAGTATTTT; CDR3: CSAREGQDTQYF
size: .; D: .; V: TRBV5-1; J: TRBJ1-1; DNA: TGCGCCAGCAGCTCGACCCCCCGCGGGGCTGAAGCTTTCTTT; CDR3: CASSSTPRGAEAFF
size: .; D: .; V: TRBV27; J: TRBJ2-1; DNA: TGTGCCAGCACCGGTGTGGACGGGAGTAACGCTGAGCAGTTCTTC; CDR3: CASTGVDGSNAEQFF
size: .; D: .; V: TRBV5-1; J: TRBJ1-6; DNA: TGCGCCAGCACCTCGGGGCCGGCAGATTCACCCCTCCACTTT; CDR3: CASTSGPADSPLHF